The entry below describes one T cell receptor (beta chain). Its antigen is not known. This sample is drawn from a study of metastatic and nonmetastatic thyroid tumors. Study context: Blood and tumor or nodule tissue repertoires from malignant and benign thyroid patients were compared. Regarding the study as a whole: When malignant thyroid tumors were compared with benign nodules, TCR beta diversity was reportedly significantly higher in the malignant tumors. This held in both blood and tumor samples.

The CDR3 extends over 14 amino acids. V lost 4 bases, J lost 1 base, and 2 bases stayed unmatched. CDR1 is SNHLY and CDR2 is FYNNEI in the germline V gene. Methods used by the authors: The study took CDR3 differences across clinicopathological groups and made a distant-metastasis classifier for papillary thyroid cancer from them. MiXCR was used by TCRdb to re-call the PCR reads. The V and J calls come from TCRdb's annotation, not from the publication. This table has 7,000 or so clones, 18% appearing once. Ahead of thyroid surgery, no patient had received treatment of any kind. The sequence derives from a male donor with papillary thyroid cancer or a benign thyroid nodule (not recorded which). Some clones in this sample may be carry-over from other donors' samples. The sample consisted of adjacent normal tissue. The chain combines TRBV2 with TRBJ2-5; TRBD1 agrees at 8 bases. The CDR3 sequence is CASSAGQVQETQYF. The CDR3 nucleotides read TGTGCCAGCAGTGCGGGACAGGTCCAAGAGACCCAGTACTTC.